This entry lists 20 T cell receptor beta chains sequenced from one sample in a study of T cells after yellow fever vaccination. TCRdb ran MiXCR on the 5' RACE reads and lists one entry per CDR3 protein. This sample carries about 320,000 distinct CDR3 sequences, around 4.4% of them seen once, and the ten largest clones take approximately 19%. The specimen was PBMCs, collected 15 days after the yellow fever booster vaccination. Every receptor here comes from a young man who received the YFV17D yellow fever vaccine.

In this sample, this clonotype turned up a few times. This chain joins TRBV20-1 and TRBJ2-1; TRBD2 matches at 7 bases. Losses at the gene ends were 5 bases for V and 5 bases for J; bases not matched to a gene: 6. Germline loops: CDR1 DFQATT, CDR2 SNEGSKA (reference sequence). This CDR3 spans 13 amino acids. The CDR3: CSAGGGAHNEQFF. The CDR3, as DNA: TGCAGTGCTGGGGGGGGTGCCCACAATGAGCAGTTCTTC.

This clonotype was found a few times. V is TRBV5-8 and J is TRBJ2-7; TRBD1 might be the D (5 bases). This CDR3 is built from 15 residues. V lost 2 bases to trimming and J lost 0 bases, with 12 bases between them. Germline CDR1 is SGHTS and CDR2 is YDEGEE. The CDR3 region is CASSFGHSSSYEQYF. DNA for the CDR3: TGTGCCAGCAGCTTCGGACATTCCTCCTCCTACGAGCAGTACTTC.

This clonotype showed up just a few times. The chain couples TRBV28 to TRBJ2-2; 8 nucleotides agree with TRBD1. Germline assignment: CDR1 MDHEN and CDR2 SYDVKM. Trimming removed 2 bases from V and 4 bases from J; junction bases left unmatched: 6. This CDR3 region has 16 residues. DNA for the CDR3: TGTGCCAGCAGTTTAGACAGGGGAAAGTTCACCGGGGAGCTGTTTTTT. It is translated as CASSLDRGKFTGELFF.

This clonotype was counted ten times or more. The chain uses TRBV6-5 and TRBJ2-5; D is unclear. V was pared by 4 bases and J by 1 base, with 7 bases between. Germline assignment: CDR1 MNHEY and CDR2 SVGAGI. The CDR3 sequence is 13 residues long. Here the CDR3 reads CASSLLGQETQYF. For the CDR3, the DNA is TGTGCCAGCAGTTTATTGGGCCAAGAGACCCAGTACTTC.

This clonotype was counted many times. The V call is TRBV7-6, the J call TRBJ2-7; D is unclear. The CDR3 contains 14 residues. CDR1 and CDR2 from the germline V gene are SGHVS and FNYEAQ. The V end lost 5 bases, the J end lost 0 bases, and 11 bases lay between the germline ends. CDR3 coding DNA: TGTGCCAGCAGCCCAATGGGGTACTCCTACGAGCAGTACTTC. This sequence encodes CASSPMGYSYEQYF.

The chain has TRBV28 and TRBJ2-5, with TRBD1 matching 12 bases. The CDR3 is made up of 16 amino acids. J gave up 4 bases and V 5 bases, and 8 bases lay outside the gene matches. CDR1 and CDR2 from the germline V gene are MDHEN and SYDVKM. CDR3 residues: CASSVPGQGASETQYF. The CDR3, as DNA: TGTGCCAGCAGTGTCCCGGGACAGGGGGCATCAGAGACCCAGTACTTC.

This clonotype was seen at least ten times. The chain couples TRBV6-5 to TRBJ2-3; D is unresolved. Trimming shortened V by 5 bases and J by 4 bases, and 7 bases separated the two germline ends. Germline V gene lookup returns CDR1 MNHEY and CDR2 SVGAGI. This CDR3 is 12 amino acids long. The CDR3 spells CASSPNSDTQYF. As DNA, the CDR3 is TGTGCCAGCAGTCCTAATTCAGATACGCAGTATTTT.

The V gene is TRBV5-5, the J gene TRBJ2-3; no firm D call. CDR3 length equals 13 residues. From germline, CDR1 is SGHKS and CDR2 YYEKEE (reference sequence). Deletions cut 3 bases from V and 8 bases from J, with 13 bases between. The CDR3 DNA sequence: TGTGCCAGCAGCTCTCGTCCCGGAGTTACGCAGTATTTT. Translated, it gives CASSSRPGVTQYF.

This clonotype came up many times. The chain links TRBV10-3 to TRBJ2-3; TRBD2 aligns across 8 bases. There are 15 residues in the CDR3. The germline V gene has CDR1 ENHRY and CDR2 SYGVKD. V shed 6 bases and J 4 bases; nucleotides not matched to a gene: 9. The CDR3, as DNA: TGTGCCATCAGCCAGGTAGCGGGGTCGGCAGATACGCAGTATTTT. Its translation: CAISQVAGSADTQYF.

This clonotype was seen a few times. The CDR3 sequence is CASSLGQVPNYGYTF. The CDR3 DNA follows: TGTGCCAGCAGCCTAGGACAGGTACCCAACTATGGCTACACCTTC. This chain connects TRBV7-2 to TRBJ1-2; TRBD1 agrees at 7 bases. Germline CDR1 reads SGHTA; CDR2 reads FQGNSA. V shed 5 bases, J shed 2 bases, and the junction held 8 bases outside the gene matches. CDR3 size: 15 residues.

The chain recombines TRBV5-1 with TRBJ1-1; D gene uncertain. The CDR3 contains 14 residues. The germline gives CDR1 SGHRS, CDR2 YFSETQ. V lost 3 bases to trimming and J lost 8 bases, with 17 bases between them. The CDR3 reads CASSYNTDNTEAFF. Written as DNA, the CDR3 is TGCGCCAGCAGCTATAATACCGACAATACCGAAGCTTTCTTT.

This clonotype was counted ten times or more. The CDR3: CASSLPYTGELFF. The DNA for the CDR3 is TGTGCCAGCAGCTTACCGTACACCGGGGAGCTGTTTTTT. The V and J genes are TRBV7-9 and TRBJ2-2; D ambiguous. This CDR3 spans 13 amino acids. Trimming took 2 bases from V and 3 from J, leaving 4 bases between them. Germline CDR1 SEHNR, CDR2 FQNEAQ (reference sequence).

At least ten counts were recorded for this clonotype. This sequence joins TRBV6-5 and TRBJ2-2, with 8 nucleotides matching TRBD2. The J segment lost 5 bases and the V segment lost 6 bases, leaving 5 bases of the junction unmatched. This CDR3 has 14 amino acids. The germline gives CDR1 MNHEY, CDR2 SVGAGI. The CDR3 spells CASSSGTRTGELFF. CDR3 coding DNA: TGTGCCAGCAGCTCCGGGACTAGAACCGGGGAGCTGTTTTTT.

The rearrangement joins TRBV28 to TRBJ2-1; 8 nucleotides align to TRBD2. This CDR3 is 14 amino acids long. The V and J ends lost 3 bases and 7 bases, in that order; junction bases with no gene match: 5. CDR1 MDHEN and CDR2 SYDVKM come from the germline V gene. The CDR3 region has the DNA TGTGCCAGCAGTTTGAGGGTAGCGGGGAATGAGCAGTTCTTC. It yields the protein CASSLRVAGNEQFF.

This clonotype was counted ten times or more. The chain carries TRBV7-8 and TRBJ2-2, with 7 bases matching TRBD2. J lost 0 bases, V lost 2 bases, and 3 bases had no gene match. Germline V CDR1 and CDR2: SGHVS, FQNEAQ. This CDR3 has 16 residues. CDR3 sequence reads: CASSLPLAANTGELFF. DNA of the CDR3: TGTGCCAGCAGCTTACCTCTAGCGGCGAACACCGGGGAGCTGTTTTTT.

This clonotype occurred many times. The CDR3 spells CSAMDGEPQHF. The CDR3 coding sequence is TGCAGTGCCATGGACGGGGAGCCCCAGCATTTT. This chain uses TRBV20-1 with TRBJ1-5; D call uncertain. The CDR3 totals 11 residues. The ends were cut back, 6 bases at V and 8 bases at J, with 11 bases in the middle. Germline values: CDR1 DFQATT, CDR2 SNEGSKA (reference sequence).

The V and J genes are TRBV7-2 and TRBJ2-7, with 7 bases aligning to TRBD2. V lost 3 bases and J lost 6; bases outside the gene matches: 11. This CDR3 is built from 15 residues. The germline V gene has CDR1 SGHTA and CDR2 FQGNSA. The CDR3 region is CASSFRRENGGEQYF. CDR3 DNA sequence: TGTGCCAGCAGCTTTAGGCGGGAGAATGGAGGCGAGCAGTACTTC.

The chain is built from TRBV4-1 and TRBJ1-5; TRBD1 is a possible D gene (5 bases). The V gene's germline CDR1 is MGHRA and CDR2 YSYEKL. The V and J ends lost 3 bases and 12 bases respectively, with 18 bases between them. The CDR3 length is 14 residues. The chain's CDR3 is CASSQGGGTPRQHF. The CDR3 DNA is TGCGCCAGCAGCCAGGGGGGGGGAACTCCGCGCCAGCATTTT.

This clonotype was found many times. CDR3 nucleotides: TGCGCCAGCGGTCCGGGACGCATAGATTCACCCCTCCACTTT. It yields the protein CASGPGRIDSPLHF. The chain carries TRBV5-1 and TRBJ1-6; weak D call: TRBD1 (5 bases). This CDR3 comprises 14 residues. CDR1 and CDR2 (germline): SGHRS, YFSETQ. Trimming shortened V by 7 bases and J by 8 bases, and 16 bases separated the two germline ends.

There are many counts of this clonotype. The chain carries TRBV7-3 and TRBJ2-2; 8 nucleotides line up with TRBD1. Trimming removed 5 bases from V and 7 bases from J; junction bases left unmatched: 6. The CDR3 consists of 14 residues. Germline CDR1 and CDR2: SGHTA and FQGTGA. Here the CDR3 DNA reads TGTGCCAGCAGCCCCACAGGGGGAGTCGGGGAGCTGTTTTTT. It specifies CASSPTGGVGELFF.